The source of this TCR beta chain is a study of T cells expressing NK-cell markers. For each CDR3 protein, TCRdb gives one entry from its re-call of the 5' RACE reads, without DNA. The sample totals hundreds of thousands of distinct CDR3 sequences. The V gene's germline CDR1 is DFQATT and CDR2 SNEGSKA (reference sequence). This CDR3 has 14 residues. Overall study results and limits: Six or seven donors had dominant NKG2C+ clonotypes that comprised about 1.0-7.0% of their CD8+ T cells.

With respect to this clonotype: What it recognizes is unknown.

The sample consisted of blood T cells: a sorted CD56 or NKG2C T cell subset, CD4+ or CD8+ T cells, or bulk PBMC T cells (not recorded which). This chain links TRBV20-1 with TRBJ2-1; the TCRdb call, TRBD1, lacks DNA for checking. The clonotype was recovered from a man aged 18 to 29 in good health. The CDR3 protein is CSARPFRDFDEQFF.